A selection of T cell receptor beta chains follows, all from one sample in a study of blood T cells in healthy people across ages. TCRdb recomputed calls from the 5' RACE reads with MiXCR, one row per CDR3 protein. The sample records around 900,000 distinct CDR3 sequences, roughly 51% being singletons. The sample comprised blood. The receptor source for this set is a woman aged 55-70 years in good health. The CDR3 runs from the conserved cysteine through the conserved F or W. D genes are given only for firm matches. Size is omitted from some rows. Given values are once, few, many or a class for expanded clones.

d_gene,v_gene,abundance,j_gene,CDR3nt,CDR3aa
TRBD2,TRBV6-5,many,TRBJ2-5,TGTGCCAGCAGTTACTCTAGCGGGAGAGGACTAGGGGAGACCCAGTACTTC,CASSYSSGRGLGETQYF
-,TRBV28,few,TRBJ2-7,TGTGCCAGCTCCTCTCCGGGGAAGCGATCCTACGAGCAGTACTTC,CASSSPGKRSYEQYF
-,TRBV29-1,-,TRBJ2-7,TGCAGCGCCCGTACGGCGGTAGGGGATTACGAGCAGTACTTC,CSARTAVGDYEQYF
TRBD1,TRBV4-1,few,TRBJ1-2,TGCGCCAGCAGACAGGGGGCCGGCGTATCAAGATATGGCTACACCTTC,CASRQGAGVSRYGYTF
-,TRBV12-3/TRBV12-4,-,TRBJ2-7,TGTGCCAGCAGCCCGGGACATAACTACGAGCAGTACTTC,CASSPGHNYEQYF
TRBD2,TRBV7-2,-,TRBJ2-7,TGTGCCAGCAGCTACATTCGTACGGGAGGGCCTGTATACGAGCAGTACTTC,CASSYIRTGGPVYEQYF
-,TRBV28,once,TRBJ2-4,TGTGCCAGCAGTCTATATAGGGGAACTTACAATGAGCAGTACTTC,CASSLYRGTYNEQYF
-,TRBV30,-,TRBJ2-7,TGTGCCTGGAGTAACTCGTGGGAACAGTACTTC,CAWSNSWEQYF
TRBD2,TRBV9,few,TRBJ2-7,TGTGCCAGCAGCGAGTGGACTAGCGGGACTAGAAACGAGCAGTACTTC,CASSEWTSGTRNEQYF
TRBD1,TRBV20-1,few,TRBJ2-1,TGCAGTGCTAGCCTAGGGGCAGGGGGTGAGCAGTTCTTC,CSASLGAGGEQFF
-,TRBV14,few,TRBJ2-5,TGTGCCAGCAGCCAACTTGGCGGGAAGAAGCAGTACTTC,CASSQLGGKKQYF
-,TRBV11-1,-,TRBJ2-1,TGTGCCAGCAGGCCTCAGGGCGTCGATGGGAATGAGCAGTTCTTC,CASRPQGVDGNEQFF